One TCR beta chain is described in this entry. The antigen remains unidentified. The data stem from a study of cytomegalovirus exposure and HLA in healthy donors. General study findings and limits: Under in vitro conditions, three CMV-associated chains were confirmed as specific for CMV antigens.

The PCR used 60 Vbeta and 13 Jbeta primers. The data were produced by immunoSEQ multiplex PCR, yet TCRdb's version contains in-frame clones alone and is incomplete. This sample has around 170,000 clones, with less than 85% found just once. Germline V lookup: CDR1 SEHNR, CDR2 FQNEAQ (reference sequence). This CDR3 has 14 residues. The ends were cut back, 5 bases at V and 5 bases at J, with 15 bases in the middle. V and J are TRBV7-9 and TRBJ1-1, with D possibly being TRBD1 (6 bases). This clonotype originated in a man aged 40-49 years in good health and CMV-seronegative. The sample taken for sequencing was PBMCs. The CDR3, as DNA: TGTGCCAGCAGCCTGCCCACAGGGCGGACTGAAGCTTTCTTT. Residues: CASSLPTGRTEAFF.